A single sample is the source of the 28 T cell receptor beta chains below, sequenced in a study of blood T cell dynamics during melanoma immunotherapy. TCRdb keeps only in-frame clones here, not all; method: immunoSEQ multiplex PCR. The sample shows 6,000 to 8,000 clones, about 93% of them seen only once. Time point reported: pre-treatment baseline. The starting material was cell-free DNA from blood, obtained from a patient treated with checkpoint blockade. These receptors were taken from a human donor with melanoma.

The genes are TRBV19 and TRBJ1-1, with D maybe TRBD1 (6 bases). Germline-derived CDR1 and CDR2 are LNHDA and SQIVND (reference sequence). Trimming removed 4 bases at V and 0 bases at J, with 18 bases between. The CDR3 length is 17 residues. The DNA for the CDR3 is TGTGCCAGTAGTACGGAAACAGGGCGGGCCATGAACACTGAAGCTTTCTTT. Its protein is CASSTETGRAMNTEAFF.

The chain uses TRBV5-6 and TRBJ1-5, with no clear D. Germline-derived CDR1 and CDR2 are SGHDT and YYEEEE. Deletions cut 4 bases from V and 8 bases from J, with 10 bases between. The CDR3 sequence is 12 residues long. The CDR3 is CASSRRREPQHF. The CDR3 coding sequence is TGTGCCAGCAGCCGTCGGAGGGAGCCCCAGCATTTT. Full variable domain (rest looked up from reference TRBV5-6 and TRBJ1-5): DAGVTQSPTHLIKTRGQQVTLRCSPKSGHDTVSWYQQALGQGPQFIFQYYEEEERQRGNFPDRFSGHQFPNYSSELNVNALLLGDSALYLCASSRRREPQHFGDGTRLSIL.

The chain employs TRBV9 and TRBJ1-1; D gene unclear. Germline V gene sequence: CDR1 SGDLS, CDR2 YYNGEE. The CDR3 runs 13 residues. Between the trimmed V and J ends, which lost 6 bases and 0 bases, there was a span of 9 bases. The chain's CDR3 is CASKGRVNTEAFF. The CDR3, as DNA: TGTGCCAGCAAGGGTCGGGTGAACACTGAAGCTTTCTTT.

The chain uses TRBV7-9 and TRBJ2-5; D is ambiguous. Trimming pared 1 base from V and 5 bases from J, leaving 2 bases between. Germline CDR1 reads SEHNR; CDR2 reads FQNEAQ (reference sequence). The CDR3 is 11 amino acids. The CDR3 loop reads CASSLVETQYF. The CDR3 region has the DNA TGTGCCAGCAGCTTAGTTGAGACCCAGTACTTC.

The chain carries TRBV15 and TRBJ1-4; maybe TRBD1 (6 bases). Germline CDR1 and CDR2: LNHNV and YYDKDF (reference sequence). The germline V and J ends were trimmed by 1 base and 2 bases, with 14 bases remaining between them. The CDR3 is made up of 17 amino acids. The CDR3 spells CATSRGKGVGTNEKLFF. CDR3 sequence (DNA): TGTGCCACCAGCAGAGGAAAGGGGGTGGGTACTAATGAAAAACTGTTTTTT.

The chain joins TRBV28 to TRBJ2-7; weak D call: TRBD1 (6 bases). V lost 4 bases, J lost 2 bases, and 12 bases lay in between. This CDR3 comprises 14 residues. Looked up from germline, CDR1 is MDHEN and CDR2 is SYDVKM. The CDR3 DNA follows: TGTGCCAGCAGTTCGCCAGGGGCCCCCTACGAGCAGTACTTC. Translation: CASSSPGAPYEQYF.

The V and J genes are TRBV6-1 and TRBJ1-5; the D gene is possibly TRBD1 (5 bases). The ends were cut back, 2 bases at V and 0 bases at J, with 11 bases in the middle. CDR3 size: 16 residues. The V gene's germline CDR1 is MNHNS and CDR2 SASEGT. CDR3 in amino acids: CASSERGGISNQPQHF. The CDR3 nucleotides are TGTGCCAGCAGTGAAAGGGGAGGAATTAGCAATCAGCCCCAGCATTTT.

This chain connects TRBV9 to TRBJ1-2; no clear D. There are 15 residues in the CDR3. V dropped 1 base and J dropped 0 bases, with 10 bases sitting between them. Germline V lookup: CDR1 SGDLS, CDR2 YYNGEE. In DNA form, the CDR3 reads TGTGCCAGCAGCGTAATCCGAGGGACTAACTATGGCTACACCTTC. As protein: CASSVIRGTNYGYTF.

This clone came up a few times. V and J are TRBV7-3 and TRBJ2-4; D uncertain. The CDR3 has 14 residues. V lost 4 bases and J lost 8, with 15 bases in between. CDR1 and CDR2 from the germline V gene are SGHTA and FQGTGA. The CDR3 region is CASSYRHKTDIQYF. For the CDR3, the DNA is TGTGCCAGCAGCTACAGACACAAGACGGACATTCAGTACTTC.

The chain links TRBV4-1 to TRBJ2-7, with TRBD1 as a possible D gene (5 bases). Germline V gives CDR1 MGHRA, CDR2 YSYEKL. V dropped 1 base and J dropped 4 bases, with 8 bases sitting between them. The CDR3 has 13 residues. The CDR3 sequence is CASSQGDSYEQYF. In nucleotides, the CDR3 is TGCGCCAGCAGCCAAGGCGACAGTTACGAGCAGTACTTC.

This sequence joins TRBV28 and TRBJ1-3; the D is unclear. The germline V gene encodes CDR1 MDHEN and CDR2 SYDVKM. The CDR3 has 14 amino acids. Trimming removed 7 bases at V and 1 base at J, with 11 bases between. CDR3 residues: CASKEGGSGNTIYF. As DNA, the CDR3 is TGTGCCAGCAAGGAGGGCGGGTCTGGAAACACCATATATTTT. The full variable domain, its missing parts supplied by reference TRBV28 and TRBJ1-3, is DVKVTQSSRYLVKRTGEKVFLECVQDMDHENMFWYRQDPGLGLRLIYFSYDVKMKEKGDIPEGYSVSREKKERFSLILESASTNQTSMYLCASKEGGSGNTIYFGEGSWLTVV.

V is TRBV5-1 and J is TRBJ2-2; 11 bases fit TRBD1. Germline CDR1 reads SGHRS; CDR2 reads YFSETQ. Trimming at V came to 3 bases and at J to 1 base, leaving 5 bases not matched to a gene. CDR3 length: 17 amino acids. CDR3 nucleotide sequence: TGCGCCAGCAGCTCCTACGGGACAGGGGGGAACACCGGGGAGCTGTTTTTT. Its translation: CASSSYGTGGNTGELFF. Full variable domain (remainder filled in from reference TRBV5-1 and TRBJ2-2): KAGVTQTPRYLIKTRGQQVTLSCSPISGHRSVSWYQQTPGQGLQFLFEYFSETQRNKGNFPGRFSGRQFSNSRSEMNVSTLELGDSALYLCASSSYGTGGNTGELFFGEGSRLTVL.

The chain employs TRBV19 and TRBJ1-1; TRBD1 aligns across 7 bases. Looked up from germline, CDR1 is LNHDA and CDR2 is SQIVND (reference sequence). The ends lost 7 bases at V and 4 bases at J; junction bases unmatched: 6. This CDR3 comprises 13 residues. CDR3 sequence (DNA): TGTGCCAGTACAAGGCACAGGGGCACTGAAGCTTTCTTT. Protein product: CASTRHRGTEAFF.

V and J are TRBV19 and TRBJ1-5; the D gene is possibly TRBD1 (5 bases). The CDR3 loop spans 14 amino acids. Trimming pared 3 bases from V and 4 bases from J, leaving 10 bases between. The germline V gene has CDR1 LNHDA and CDR2 SQIVND (reference sequence). CDR3 DNA sequence: TGTGCCAGTAGTATGACGGGGGGAAATCAGCCCCAGCATTTT. Translating gives CASSMTGGNQPQHF.

The chain recombines TRBV7-9 with TRBJ2-2; TRBD1 agrees at 9 bases. This CDR3 is built from 14 residues. Germline-derived CDR1 and CDR2 are SEHNR and FQNEAQ (reference sequence). Unmatched junction bases numbered 4, after V lost 5 bases and J lost 6 bases. As DNA, the CDR3 is TGTGCCAGCAGCCCCGGACAGGGGTCCGGGGAGCTGTTTTTT. This encodes CASSPGQGSGELFF.

This clone has only one observation. J is TRBJ1-1 and V is TRBV6-1; 10 bases agree with TRBD1. Trimming at V came to 7 bases and at J to 5 bases, leaving 7 bases not matched to a gene. The germline V gene has CDR1 MNHNS and CDR2 SASEGT. The CDR3 consists of 14 residues. CDR3 DNA: TGTGCCAGCAAGAGGACAGGGGGTAAAACTGAAGCTTTCTTT. This translates into CASKRTGGKTEAFF.

The rearrangement links TRBV5-1 to TRBJ1-6, with D unclear. CDR1 and CDR2 from the germline V gene are SGHRS and YFSETQ. Trimming took off 4 bases at V and 9 bases at J, with 11 bases between the two ends. The CDR3 covers 13 residues. The CDR3 is CASSMGGVSPLHF. The CDR3 DNA follows: TGCGCCAGCAGCATGGGCGGGGTTTCACCCCTCCACTTT.

The chain joins TRBV9 to TRBJ2-3; no clear D gene. The germline gives CDR1 SGDLS, CDR2 YYNGEE. This CDR3 has 14 residues. Trimming stripped 2 bases from V and 1 base from J, with 8 bases between. DNA for the CDR3: TGTGCCAGCAGCGTTGGGCAGCGCACAGATACGCAGTATTTT. It encodes CASSVGQRTDTQYF.

V usage is TRBV5-8 and J usage is TRBJ1-5; D might be TRBD1 (5 bases). The ends were cut back, 5 bases at V and 4 bases at J, with 16 bases in the middle. The CDR3 is 15 residues long. Germline loops: CDR1 SGHTS, CDR2 YDEGEE. In DNA form, the CDR3 reads TGTGCCAGCAGTTGGGGACGGGAGGCTAATCAGCCCCAGCATTTT. Its translation: CASSWGREANQPQHF.

V and J are TRBV11-2 and TRBJ2-7, with D uncertain. CDR1 is SGHAT and CDR2 is FQNNGV in the germline V gene. V lost 6 bases and J 0 bases, leaving 21 bases between the germline ends. CDR3 size: 17 residues. The CDR3 is CASRTSIYRNHSYEQYF. For the CDR3, the DNA is TGTGCCAGCAGGACCTCGATCTACAGAAACCACTCCTACGAGCAGTACTTC.

The CDR3 DNA reads as TGTGCCTGGAGTGTTGGTGAAAAACTGTTTTTT. Translated, it gives CAWSVGEKLFF. V usage is TRBV30 and J usage is TRBJ1-4, with D unresolved. CDR1 is GTSNPN, CDR2 SVGIG, per germline (reference sequence). V dropped 0 bases and J dropped 7 bases, with 3 bases sitting between them. There are 11 residues in the CDR3.

The chain is built from TRBV6-6 and TRBJ1-4, with 9 bases that match TRBD1. From germline, CDR1 is MNHNY and CDR2 SVGAGI (reference sequence). After removal of 7 bases from V and 4 bases from J, the junction contained 7 bases not matched to a gene. The CDR3 is made up of 15 amino acids. In DNA form, the CDR3 reads TGTGCCAGCAATTCGGGGACAGGGCTTAATGAAAAACTGTTTTTT. Amino acids: CASNSGTGLNEKLFF.

The chain uses TRBV6-5 and TRBJ2-5; the D gene is possibly TRBD1 (6 bases). Germline values: CDR1 MNHEY, CDR2 SVGAGI. The CDR3 extends over 15 amino acids. Deletions cut 3 bases from V and 0 bases from J, with 11 bases between. DNA for the CDR3: TGTGCCAGCAGTTATCACGGACAGAACCAAGAGACCCAGTACTTC. Protein product: CASSYHGQNQETQYF.

The chain is built from TRBV6-1 and TRBJ1-2, with 7 bases fitting TRBD1. Trimming cost V 0 bases and J 4 bases; bases outside gene matches: 2. Germline V gives CDR1 MNHNS, CDR2 SASEGT. The CDR3 is 14 residues long. The CDR3 region has the DNA TGTGCCAGCAGTGAAGCGGGACAGATCTATGGCTACACCTTC. This codes for CASSEAGQIYGYTF.

The chain joins TRBV29-1 to TRBJ2-1; unclear D gene. This CDR3 is 13 amino acids long. With 3 bases removed from V and 2 bases from J, the gap between germline ends came to 8 bases. The germline V gene encodes CDR1 SQVTM and CDR2 ANQGSEA. The DNA for the CDR3 is TGCAGCGTTGAGGGCGGCACCTACAATGAGCAGTTCTTC. As protein: CSVEGGTYNEQFF.

The V and J genes are TRBV30 and TRBJ1-4; 7 bases map to TRBD1. Per the germline V gene, CDR1 is GTSNPN and CDR2 is SVGIG (reference sequence). V lost 5 bases, J lost 4 bases, and 4 bases stayed unmatched. The CDR3 totals 13 residues. The CDR3 spells CAWAGQINEKLFF. In DNA, the CDR3 is TGTGCCTGGGCGGGACAGATTAATGAAAAACTGTTTTTT.

V usage is TRBV6-6 and J usage is TRBJ2-4, with D possibly being TRBD1 or TRBD2 (5 bases each). Germline loops: CDR1 MNHNY, CDR2 SVGAGI (reference sequence). The CDR3 consists of 15 residues. The V and J ends lost 2 bases and 1 base respectively, with 9 bases between them. CDR3 sequence: CASSYGDVAKNIQYF. The CDR3 coding sequence is TGTGCCAGCAGTTACGGGGACGTGGCCAAAAACATTCAGTACTTC.

The rearrangement uses TRBV5-1 and TRBJ2-3; possible D gene TRBD2, 5 bases. V was cut by 0 bases and J by 6 bases, with 14 bases left in between. CDR1 and CDR2 (germline): SGHRS, YFSETQ. The CDR3 contains 15 residues. This CDR3 is CASSLVEEVWDTQYF. The CDR3, as DNA: TGCGCCAGCAGCTTGGTCGAGGAGGTGTGGGATACGCAGTATTTT.